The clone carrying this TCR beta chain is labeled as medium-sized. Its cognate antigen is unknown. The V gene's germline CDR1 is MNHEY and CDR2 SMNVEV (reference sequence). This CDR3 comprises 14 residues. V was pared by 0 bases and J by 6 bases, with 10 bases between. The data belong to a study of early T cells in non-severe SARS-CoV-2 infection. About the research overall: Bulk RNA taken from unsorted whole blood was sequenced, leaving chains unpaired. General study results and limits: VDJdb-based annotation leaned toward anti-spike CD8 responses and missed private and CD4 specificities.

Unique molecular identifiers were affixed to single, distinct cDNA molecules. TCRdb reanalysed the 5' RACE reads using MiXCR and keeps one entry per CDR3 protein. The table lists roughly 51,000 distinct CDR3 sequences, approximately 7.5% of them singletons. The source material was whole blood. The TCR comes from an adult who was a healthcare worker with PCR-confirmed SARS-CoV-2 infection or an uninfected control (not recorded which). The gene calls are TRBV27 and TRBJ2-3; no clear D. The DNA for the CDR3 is TGTGCCAGCAGTTTATCTTCCCCCACCGATACGCAGTATTTT. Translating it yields CASSLSSPTDTQYF.